This TCR beta chain was retrieved from a study of blood T cell repertoires in COVID-19. Trimming removed 3 bases from V and 8 bases from J, with 8 bases in between. CDR3 length equals 12 residues. CDR1 and CDR2 from the germline V gene are SEHNR and FQNEAQ (reference sequence). The protocol was immunoSEQ multiplex PCR, while the TCRdb copy is restricted to in-frame clones and leaves out a portion. This sample yields tens of thousands of clones, of which roughly 84% are seen a single time; roughly 1.5% belongs to the top ten. Only a few counts were recorded for this clone. The sequence was collected from a man aged 45-65 years with acute or convalescent COVID-19. Sequenced material: peripheral blood. This chain joins TRBV7-9 and TRBJ2-1; D is unresolved. The CDR3 DNA is TGTGCCAGCAGCTTGGCCTTGGATGAGCAGTTCTTC. It yields the protein CASSLALDEQFF.